The clone carrying this T cell receptor beta chain was observed many times. The antigen is undetermined. This record comes from a study of T cell repertoires in cytomegalovirus infection. Study-wide context: Public TCR beta signatures provided an indication of both CMV infection and a matching HLA type. General study results and limits: There were carriers of CMV plus the relevant HLA, and cumulative public TCR beta family frequency identified them. Dominating the ex vivo response were HLA-C-restricted CMV-specific TCR beta clonotypes.

Each CDR3 protein gets one entry after TCRdb re-called the reads with MiXCR. The sample holds around 530,000 distinct CDR3 sequences, 16% seen once. The ends were cut back, 5 bases at V and 5 bases at J, with 10 bases in the middle. CDR1 and CDR2 from the germline V gene are SSHAT and FNYEAQ (reference sequence). This CDR3 is built from 13 residues. The sample consisted of CD8+ T cells from PBMCs. This chain links TRBV7-7 with TRBJ2-1; D ambiguous. The clonotype originates from a human donor in good health (CMV status not recorded). Some clones in this sample may be carry-over from other donors' samples. CDR3 region: CASSLRLDNEQFF. CDR3 DNA sequence: TGTGCCAGCAGCCTCCGGCTAGACAATGAGCAGTTCTTC.